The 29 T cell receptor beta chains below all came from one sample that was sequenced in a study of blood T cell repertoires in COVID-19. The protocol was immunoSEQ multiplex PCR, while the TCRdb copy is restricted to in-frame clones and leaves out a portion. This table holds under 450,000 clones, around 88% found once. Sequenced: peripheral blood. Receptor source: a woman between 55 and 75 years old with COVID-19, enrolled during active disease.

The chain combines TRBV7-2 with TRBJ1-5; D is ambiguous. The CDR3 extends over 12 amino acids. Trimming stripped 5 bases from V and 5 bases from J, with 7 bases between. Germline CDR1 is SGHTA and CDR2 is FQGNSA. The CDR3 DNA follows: TGTGCCAGCAGCCCGTCTGATCAGCCCCAGCATTTT. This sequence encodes CASSPSDQPQHF.

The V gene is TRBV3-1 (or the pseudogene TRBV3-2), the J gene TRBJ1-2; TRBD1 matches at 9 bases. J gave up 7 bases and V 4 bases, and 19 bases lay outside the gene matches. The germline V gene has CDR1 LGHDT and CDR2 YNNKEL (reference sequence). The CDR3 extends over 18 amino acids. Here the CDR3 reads CASSLGGTGGAGVGGYTF. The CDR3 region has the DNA TGTGCCAGCAGCCTCGGAGGTACAGGGGGCGCAGGGGTAGGTGGCTACACCTTC.

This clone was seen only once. CDR3 region: CASSDGSYGYTF. The CDR3 bases are TGTGCCAGCTCGGATGGGAGTTATGGCTACACCTTC. This chain connects TRBV18 to TRBJ1-2; no clear D gene. The V end lost 6 bases, the J end lost 5 bases, and 10 bases lay between the germline ends. This CDR3 comprises 12 residues. Per germline, CDR1 KGHSH and CDR2 LQKENI.

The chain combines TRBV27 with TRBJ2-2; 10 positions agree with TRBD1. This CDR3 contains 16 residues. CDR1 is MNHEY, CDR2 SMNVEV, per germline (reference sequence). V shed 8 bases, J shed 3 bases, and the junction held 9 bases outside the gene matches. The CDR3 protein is CASSDRGVVDTGELFF. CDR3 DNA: TGTGCCAGCTCGGACAGGGGGGTCGTAGACACCGGGGAGCTGTTTTTT.

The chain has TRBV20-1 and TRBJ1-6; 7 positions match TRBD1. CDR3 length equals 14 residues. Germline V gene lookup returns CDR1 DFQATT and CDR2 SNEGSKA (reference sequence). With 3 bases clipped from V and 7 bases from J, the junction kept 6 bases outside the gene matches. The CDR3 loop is CSASEGARNSPLHF. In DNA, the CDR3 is TGCAGTGCTAGTGAGGGGGCGCGGAATTCACCCCTCCACTTT.

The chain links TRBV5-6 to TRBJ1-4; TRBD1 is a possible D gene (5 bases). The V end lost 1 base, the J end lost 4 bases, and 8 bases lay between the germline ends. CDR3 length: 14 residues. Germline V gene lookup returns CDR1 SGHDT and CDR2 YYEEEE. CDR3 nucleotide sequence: TGTGCCAGCAGCTTGAGGGGATATAATGAAAAACTGTTTTTT. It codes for CASSLRGYNEKLFF.

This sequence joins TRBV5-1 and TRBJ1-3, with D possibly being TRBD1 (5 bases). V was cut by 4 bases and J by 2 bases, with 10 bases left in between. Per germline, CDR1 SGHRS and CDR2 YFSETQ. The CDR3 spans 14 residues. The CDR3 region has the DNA TGCGCCAGCAGCCCCGGGGGGGCTGGAAACACCATATATTTT. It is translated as CASSPGGAGNTIYF.

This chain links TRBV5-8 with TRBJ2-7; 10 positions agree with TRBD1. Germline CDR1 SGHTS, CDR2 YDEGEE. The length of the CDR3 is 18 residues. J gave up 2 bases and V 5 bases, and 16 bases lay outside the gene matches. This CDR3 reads CASRRDRGSALETYEQYF. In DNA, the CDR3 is TGTGCCAGCAGGAGGGACAGGGGTTCCGCCTTGGAGACCTACGAGCAGTACTTC.

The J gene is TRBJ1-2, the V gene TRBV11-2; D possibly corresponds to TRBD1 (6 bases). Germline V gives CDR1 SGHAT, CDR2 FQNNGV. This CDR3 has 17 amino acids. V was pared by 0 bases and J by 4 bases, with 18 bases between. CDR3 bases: TGTGCCAGCAGCTTAGAAACGATGATTCAGGGGTCCTATGGCTACACCTTC. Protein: CASSLETMIQGSYGYTF.

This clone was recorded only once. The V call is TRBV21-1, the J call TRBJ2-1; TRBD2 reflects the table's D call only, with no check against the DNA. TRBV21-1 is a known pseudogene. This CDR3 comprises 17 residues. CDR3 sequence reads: CASSKSSGGSSYNEQFF. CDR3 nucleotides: TGTGCCAGCAGCAAATCTAGCGGGGGAAGCTCCTACAATGAGCAGTTCTTC.

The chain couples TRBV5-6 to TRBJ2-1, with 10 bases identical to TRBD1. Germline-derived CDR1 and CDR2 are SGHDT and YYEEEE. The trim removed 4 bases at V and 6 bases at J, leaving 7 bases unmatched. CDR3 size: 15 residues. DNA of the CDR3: TGTGCCAGCAGCGTCCCCGGGACAGGGGTCAATGAGCAGTTCTTC. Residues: CASSVPGTGVNEQFF.

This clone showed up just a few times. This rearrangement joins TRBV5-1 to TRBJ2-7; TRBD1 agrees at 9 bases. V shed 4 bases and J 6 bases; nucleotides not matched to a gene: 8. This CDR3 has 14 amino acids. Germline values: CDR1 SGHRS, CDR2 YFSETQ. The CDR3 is CASSSGTGISEQYF. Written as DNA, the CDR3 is TGCGCCAGCAGCAGCGGGACAGGGATCTCCGAGCAGTACTTC.

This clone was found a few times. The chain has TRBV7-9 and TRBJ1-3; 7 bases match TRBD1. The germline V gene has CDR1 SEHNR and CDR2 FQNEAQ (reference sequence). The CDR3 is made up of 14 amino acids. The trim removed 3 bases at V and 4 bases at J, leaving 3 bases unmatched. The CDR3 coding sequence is TGTGCCAGCAGCTTCCGGACAGGAGGAAACACCATATATTTT. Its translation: CASSFRTGGNTIYF.

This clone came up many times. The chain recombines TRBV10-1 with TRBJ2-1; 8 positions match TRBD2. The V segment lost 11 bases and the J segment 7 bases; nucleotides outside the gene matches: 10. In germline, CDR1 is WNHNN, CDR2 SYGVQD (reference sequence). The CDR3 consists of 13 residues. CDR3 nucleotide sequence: TGCGCCCTTTACGCACGGGGGGGAAATGAGCAGTTCTTC. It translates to CALYARGGNEQFF.

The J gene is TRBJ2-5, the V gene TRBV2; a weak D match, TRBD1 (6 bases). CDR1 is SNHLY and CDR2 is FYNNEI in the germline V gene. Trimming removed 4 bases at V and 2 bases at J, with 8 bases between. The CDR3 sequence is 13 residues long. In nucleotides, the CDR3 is TGTGCCAGCAGTGGGACAGCGCAAGAGACCCAGTACTTC. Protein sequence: CASSGTAQETQYF. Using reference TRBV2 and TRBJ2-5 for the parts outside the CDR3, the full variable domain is EPEVTQTPSHQVTQMGQEVILRCVPISNHLYFYWYRQILGQKVEFLVSFYNNEISEKSEIFDDQFSVERPDGSNFTLKIRSTKLEDSAMYFCASSGTAQETQYFGPGTRLLVL.

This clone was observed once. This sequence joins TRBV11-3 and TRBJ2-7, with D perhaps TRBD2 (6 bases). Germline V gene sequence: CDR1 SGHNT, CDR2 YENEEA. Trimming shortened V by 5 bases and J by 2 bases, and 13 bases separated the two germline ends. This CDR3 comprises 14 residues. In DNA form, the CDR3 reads TGTGCCAGCAGCAGCGACGGGGGTACCTACGAGCAGTACTTC. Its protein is CASSSDGGTYEQYF.

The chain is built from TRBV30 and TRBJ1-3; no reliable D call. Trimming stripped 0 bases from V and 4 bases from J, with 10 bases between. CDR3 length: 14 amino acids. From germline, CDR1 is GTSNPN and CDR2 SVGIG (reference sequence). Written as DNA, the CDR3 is TGTGCCTGGAGTGTACCGGTTAGCGGAAACACCATATATTTT. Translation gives CAWSVPVSGNTIYF.

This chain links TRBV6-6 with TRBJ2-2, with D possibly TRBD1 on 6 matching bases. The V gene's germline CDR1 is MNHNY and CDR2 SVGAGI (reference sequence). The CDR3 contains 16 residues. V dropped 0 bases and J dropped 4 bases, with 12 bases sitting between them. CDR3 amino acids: CASSYSKGGTTGELFF. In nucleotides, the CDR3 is TGTGCCAGCAGTTACTCGAAAGGGGGTACCACCGGGGAGCTGTTTTTT.

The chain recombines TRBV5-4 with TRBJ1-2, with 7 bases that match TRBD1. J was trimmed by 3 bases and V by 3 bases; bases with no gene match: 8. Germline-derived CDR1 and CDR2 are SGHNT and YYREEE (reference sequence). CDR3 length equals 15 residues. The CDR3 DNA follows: TGTGCCAGCAGCTCGCGGGCACAGGGGTACTATGGCTACACCTTC. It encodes CASSSRAQGYYGYTF.

The CDR3 DNA reads TGTGCCATCAGCCGCCAGGGGGACTATGGCTACACCTTC. Translated, it gives CAISRQGDYGYTF. The rearrangement joins TRBV10-3 to TRBJ1-2; TRBD1 matches 7 bases. The CDR3 is made up of 13 amino acids. Germline V CDR1 and CDR2: ENHRY, SYGVKD. J gave up 3 bases and V 6 bases, and 4 bases lay outside the gene matches.

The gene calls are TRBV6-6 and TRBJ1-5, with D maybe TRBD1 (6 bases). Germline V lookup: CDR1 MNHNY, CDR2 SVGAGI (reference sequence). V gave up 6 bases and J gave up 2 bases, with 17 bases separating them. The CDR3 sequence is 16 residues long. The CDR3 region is CASRALQGEGNQPQHF. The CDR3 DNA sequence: TGTGCCAGCAGGGCGTTACAGGGAGAGGGCAATCAGCCCCAGCATTTT.

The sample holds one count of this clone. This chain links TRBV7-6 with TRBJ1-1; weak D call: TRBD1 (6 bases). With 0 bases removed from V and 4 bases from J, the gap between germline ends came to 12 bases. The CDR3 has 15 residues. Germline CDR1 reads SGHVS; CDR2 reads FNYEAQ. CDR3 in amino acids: CASSLAARGFTEAFF. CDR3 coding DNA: TGTGCCAGCAGCTTAGCGGCCAGGGGTTTCACTGAAGCTTTCTTT.

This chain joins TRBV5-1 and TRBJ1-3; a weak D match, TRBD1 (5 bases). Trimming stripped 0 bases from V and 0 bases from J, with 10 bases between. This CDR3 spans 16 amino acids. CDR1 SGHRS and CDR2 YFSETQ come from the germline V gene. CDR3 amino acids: CASSLAQGFSGNTIYF. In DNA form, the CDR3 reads TGCGCCAGCAGCTTGGCCCAGGGTTTCTCTGGAAACACCATATATTTT.

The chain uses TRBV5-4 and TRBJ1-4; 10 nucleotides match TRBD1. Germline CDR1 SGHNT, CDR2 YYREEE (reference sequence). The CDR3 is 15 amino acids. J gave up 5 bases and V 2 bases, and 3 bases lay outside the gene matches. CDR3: CASSFLGQGNEKLFF. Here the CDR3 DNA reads TGTGCCAGCAGCTTCCTGGGACAGGGGAATGAAAAACTGTTTTTT.

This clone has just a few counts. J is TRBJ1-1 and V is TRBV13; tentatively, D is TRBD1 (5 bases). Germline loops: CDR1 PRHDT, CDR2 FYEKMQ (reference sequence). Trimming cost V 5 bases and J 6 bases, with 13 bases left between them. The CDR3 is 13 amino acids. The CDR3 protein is CASSRGGSAEAFF. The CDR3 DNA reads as TGTGCCAGCAGCCGCGGGGGTTCCGCTGAAGCTTTCTTT.

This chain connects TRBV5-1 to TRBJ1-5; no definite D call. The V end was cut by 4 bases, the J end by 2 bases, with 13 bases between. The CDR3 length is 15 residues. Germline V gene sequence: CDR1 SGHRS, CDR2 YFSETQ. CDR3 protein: CASSPGYNRNQPQHF. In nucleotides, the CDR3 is TGCGCCAGCAGCCCGGGTTACAATCGCAATCAGCCCCAGCATTTT.

CDR3 sequence (DNA): TGCGCCAGCAGTGCCCTAGCGGGGGGATACAATGAGCAGTTCTTC. This codes for CASSALAGGYNEQFF. The chain carries TRBV10-1 and TRBJ2-1; 11 bases align to TRBD2. V lost 4 bases to trimming and J lost 4 bases; unmatched junction nucleotides: 3. The CDR3 has 15 residues. Germline values: CDR1 WNHNN, CDR2 SYGVQD (reference sequence).

The CDR3 spells CASSSRPDRNTGELFF. CDR3 nucleotide sequence: TGCGCCAGCAGCTCCCGACCGGACAGAAACACCGGGGAGCTGTTTTTT. V gene TRBV5-1 combines with J gene TRBJ2-2; perhaps TRBD1 as D (6 bases). The CDR3 sequence is 16 residues long. Per the germline V gene, CDR1 is SGHRS and CDR2 is YFSETQ. The V and J ends lost 3 bases and 2 bases respectively, with 14 bases between them.

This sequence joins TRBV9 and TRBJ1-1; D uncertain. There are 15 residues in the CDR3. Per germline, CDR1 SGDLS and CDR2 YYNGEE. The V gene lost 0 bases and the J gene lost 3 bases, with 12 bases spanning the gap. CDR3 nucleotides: TGTGCCAGCAGCGTAGGGGTCAGGATATACACTGAAGCTTTCTTT. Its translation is CASSVGVRIYTEAFF.